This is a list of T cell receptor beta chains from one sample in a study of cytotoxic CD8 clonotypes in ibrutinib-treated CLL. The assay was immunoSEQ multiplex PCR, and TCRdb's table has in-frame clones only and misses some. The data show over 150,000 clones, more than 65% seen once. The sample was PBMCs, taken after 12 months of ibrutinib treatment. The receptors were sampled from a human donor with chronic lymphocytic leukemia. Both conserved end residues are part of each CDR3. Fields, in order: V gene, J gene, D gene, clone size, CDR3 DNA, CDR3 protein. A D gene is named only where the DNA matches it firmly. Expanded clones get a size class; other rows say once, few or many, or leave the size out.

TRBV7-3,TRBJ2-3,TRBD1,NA,TGTGCCAGCAGCACCTCCGGGACAGGGGGTACAGATACGCAGTATTTT,CASSTSGTGGTDTQYF
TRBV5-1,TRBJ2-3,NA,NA,TGCGCCAGCAGCTTGGTTGGTGAGCCAATGACAGATACGCAGTATTTT,CASSLVGEPMTDTQYF
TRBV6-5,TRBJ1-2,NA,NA,TGTGCCAGCAGTTTTGGGGGTAACTATGGCTACACCTTC,CASSFGGNYGYTF
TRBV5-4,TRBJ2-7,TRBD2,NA,TGTGCCAGCAGCTTGTCTAGCGGGGGGGACTACGAGCAGTACTTC,CASSLSSGGDYEQYF
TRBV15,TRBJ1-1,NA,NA,TGTGCCACCAGCAGAGCTGTCAGGAGGGCGAACACTGAAGCTTTCTTT,CATSRAVRRANTEAFF
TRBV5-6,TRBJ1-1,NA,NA,TGTGCCAGCAGCTTGTGGGGAGTAAGAGTGAACACTGAAGCTTTCTTT,CASSLWGVRVNTEAFF
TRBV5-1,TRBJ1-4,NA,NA,TGCGCCAGCAGCTTGAGTGTCGGTAATGAAAAACTGTTTTTT,CASSLSVGNEKLFF
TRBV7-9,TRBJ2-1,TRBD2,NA,TGTGCCAGCAGCCCCCGGGGGGGCCCGGGACTAGGGGAGCAGTTCTTC,CASSPRGGPGLGEQFF
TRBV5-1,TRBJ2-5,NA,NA,TGCGCCAGCAAAGACGGGGAGACCCAGTACTTC,CASKDGETQYF
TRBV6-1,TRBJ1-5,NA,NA,TGTGCCAGCAGTGCCCAGCCCGCGGGGGGCAATCAGCCCCAGCATTTT,CASSAQPAGGNQPQHF
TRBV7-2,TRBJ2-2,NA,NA,TGTGCCAGCAGCTTAGCCCCTAGGACGGTCACCGGGGAGCTGTTTTTT,CASSLAPRTVTGELFF
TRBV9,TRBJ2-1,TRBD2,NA,TGTGCCAGCTCGGGGCTAGCGGACAATGAGCAGTTCTTC,CASSGLADNEQFF
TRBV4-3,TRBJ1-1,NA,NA,TGCGCCAGCAGCTACTCCCTCCCGGGGACCGAAGCTTTCTTT,CASSYSLPGTEAFF
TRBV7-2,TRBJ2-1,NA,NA,TGTGCCAGCAGCTCGACGAGCGGGTCCTGGAATGAGCAGTTCTTC,CASSSTSGSWNEQFF
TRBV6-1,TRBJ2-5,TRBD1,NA,TGTGCCAGCAGGAGGACAGGGGAAGAGACCCAGTACTTC,CASRRTGEETQYF
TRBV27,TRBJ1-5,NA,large,TGTGCCAGCAGTTTGCTGGGGAATAGCAATCAGCCCCAGCATTTT,CASSLLGNSNQPQHF
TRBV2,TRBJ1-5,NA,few,TGTGCCAGCAGTCAGGACACTTACAATCAGCCCCAGCATTTT,CASSQDTYNQPQHF
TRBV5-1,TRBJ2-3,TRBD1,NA,TGCGCCAGCAGCTTGGGGACAGGGGTTTCGTCAGATACGCAGTATTTT,CASSLGTGVSSDTQYF
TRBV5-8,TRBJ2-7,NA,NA,TGTGCCAGCACCCTCGGGACCCTCATTGGCTCCTACGAGCAGTACTTC,CASTLGTLIGSYEQYF
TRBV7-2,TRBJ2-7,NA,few,TGTGCCAGCAGCTTAATGATAATTCCCCGCCGGGGGTACGAGCAGTACTTC,CASSLMIIPRRGYEQYF
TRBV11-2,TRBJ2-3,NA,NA,TGTGCCAGCAGCCCACCGACAGGCCTCCAATCCACAGATACGCAGTATTTT,CASSPPTGLQSTDTQYF
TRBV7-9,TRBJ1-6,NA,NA,TGTGCCAGCAGCCCGTTCCCGGGCGGGTATTCACCCCTCCACTTT,CASSPFPGGYSPLHF
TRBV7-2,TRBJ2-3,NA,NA,TGTGCCAGCAGCTCAGTTAAGATCAACGCAGATACGCAGTATTTT,CASSSVKINADTQYF
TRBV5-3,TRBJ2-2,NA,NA,TGTGCCAGAAGCTTGGCCGTTCCAGATAACACCGGGGAGCTGTTTTTT,CARSLAVPDNTGELFF